The T cell receptor (beta chain) under discussion was sequenced for a study of T cell repertoires in cytomegalovirus infection. This clonotype was counted ten times or more. From germline, CDR1 is SGHTA and CDR2 FQGNSA. V was clipped by 2 bases and J by 10 bases, with 13 bases between them. The CDR3 totals 13 residues. MiXCR was run by TCRdb on the reads, yielding one entry per CDR3 protein. The repertoire includes 55,000 to 85,000 distinct CDR3 sequences, 3% to 4.5% of them detected once, and about 22% sits in the top ten. The TCR comes from a human donor in good health (CMV status not recorded). Some clones in this sample may be carry-over from other donors' samples. Source material: PBMCs. The V and J genes are TRBV7-2 and TRBJ2-3; perhaps TRBD2 as D (5 bases). The CDR3 protein is CASSLIRGHAQYF. The CDR3 DNA sequence: TGTGCCAGCAGCTTAATACGGGGTCATGCGCAGTATTTT.